This T cell receptor (beta chain) was recovered during a study of shared clonotypes between healthy human individuals. Study background: CD4 naive and memory got three plates each, CD8 naive two, CD8 memory one.

Only in-frame clones appear in the TCRdb table, and some are missing; sequencing was by immunoSEQ multiplex PCR. Here the sample spans some 2.1 million clones, approximately 95% being singletons. This CDR3 is built from 13 residues. Losses at the gene ends were 4 bases for V and 0 bases for J; bases not matched to a gene: 1. The germline CDR1 and CDR2 sequences are SGHDT and YYEEEE. Naive CD8 cells lacked CD45RO and underwent positive selection for CCR7, leaving out terminally differentiated effector memory CD45RA+ cells. As concerns this clone: The sample carries other DNA sequences with the same CDR3.

Material for sequencing was naive CD8+ T cells sorted from blood. This TCR was sampled from a man between 18 and 29 years old in good health. V usage is TRBV5-6 and J usage is TRBJ2-7, with TRBD2 identical over 7 bases. CDR3 sequence (DNA): TGTGCCAGCAGCCGGGACTACTCCTACGAGCAGTACTTC. It specifies CASSRDYSYEQYF.